What follows describes a single T cell receptor (beta chain). What it recognizes is unknown. This record belongs to a study of identifying expanded T cells in peripheral blood. Produced via immunoSEQ multiplex PCR; TCRdb's table is partial and in-frame only. Seen here are some 99,000 clones, 88% observed once, and the top ten hold 8% to 9%. The study's findings and limits: Two-week clone count variance significantly increased as total template count grew. Differentially abundant clones: 1 to 1.5 between replicates, approximately 16 at approximately 14 days, less than 20 at four.

The CDR3 has 17 residues. Germline trimming cut 2 bases from V and 4 bases from J; bases unmatched to any gene: 13. Germline CDR1 reads SEHNR; CDR2 reads FQNEAQ (reference sequence). No infections or other immune events were documented during collection. This sequence originates from a person aged 18 to 75 in good health. J is TRBJ2-5 and V is TRBV7-9, with 7 nucleotides matching TRBD1. Material for sequencing was blood. The CDR3 DNA sequence: TGTGCCAGCAGCTTACGTCGCAGGGGGTCCTACGGAGAGACCCAGTACTTC. Protein: CASSLRRRGSYGETQYF. Full variable domain (remainder filled in from reference TRBV7-9 and TRBJ2-5): DTGVSQNPRHKITKRGQNVTFRCDPISEHNRLYWYRQTLGQGPEFLTYFQNEAQLEKSRLLSDRFSAERPKGSFSTLEIQRTEQGDSAMYLCASSLRRRGSYGETQYFGPGTRLLVL.